These 10 T cell receptor beta chains were all obtained from the same sample, sequenced in a study of a mutant IDH1 vaccine in newly diagnosed glioma. The sample's time point: week 35, safety follow-up. Doses comprised 300 ug of mutant IDH1 20-mer peptide each, plus topical imiquimod. Profiling relied on immunoSEQ multiplex PCR, and the TCRdb table lists in-frame clones only, not all of them. The profile shows around 32,000 clones, about four fifths of them singletons. These TCRs are of unknown antigen specificity. The sample consisted of PBMCs, taken from a glioma patient whose treatment included an IDH1 peptide vaccine. The source is a man aged 35 to 55 with glioma. Some clones in this sample may be carry-over from other donors' samples.

This sequence joins TRBV7-9 and TRBJ1-2, with TRBD1 identical over 7 bases. V shed 5 bases, J shed 1 base, and the junction held 10 bases outside the gene matches. Germline loops: CDR1 SEHNR, CDR2 FQNEAQ (reference sequence). This CDR3 region has 16 residues. This chain's CDR3 is CASSPQGTAINYGYTF. The CDR3 DNA reads as TGTGCCAGCAGCCCACAAGGGACAGCTATTAACTATGGCTACACCTTC.

In the case of this clone: Sequence at one end of the junction differs from germline and may be a read error. The chain recombines TRBV5-8 with TRBJ2-4; 11 positions match TRBD2. CDR1 and CDR2 (germline): SGHTS, YDEGEE. The CDR3 consists of 13 residues. The chain's CDR3 is CASSLVGASGGSF. In DNA form, the CDR3 reads TGTGCCAGCAGCTTGGTAGGGGCTAGCGGGGGGTCCTTC. Together with reference TRBV5-8 and TRBJ2-4, the CDR3 gives the full variable domain: EAGVTQSPTHLIKTRGQQATLRCSPISGHTSVYWYQQALGLGLQFLLWYDEGEERNRGNFPPRFSGRQFPNYSSELNVNALELEDSALYLCASSLVGASGGSFGAGTRLSVL.

This rearrangement joins TRBV5-1 to TRBJ2-1; D may be TRBD2 (7 bases). The germline CDR1 and CDR2 sequences are SGHRS and YFSETQ. The CDR3 totals 15 residues. V was pared by 3 bases and J by 3 bases, with 13 bases between. The CDR3 sequence is CASSWRGGDYNEQFF. For the CDR3, the DNA is TGCGCCAGCAGCTGGAGGGGGGGTGACTACAATGAGCAGTTCTTC.

By proportion, this clone is medium-sized (0.01 to 0.1%). This chain joins TRBV4-2 and TRBJ2-7; the D is unclear. Germline lookup yields CDR1 LGHNA and CDR2 YNFKEQ. This CDR3 spans 14 amino acids. V lost 1 base and J lost 6, with 13 bases in between. The chain's CDR3 is CASSQVAARGEQYF. The CDR3 DNA reads as TGTGCCAGCAGCCAAGTGGCAGCCCGCGGCGAGCAGTACTTC.

The chain links TRBV28 to TRBJ1-4; TRBD1 might be the D (5 bases). Germline CDR1 and CDR2: MDHEN and SYDVKM. Trimming cost V 7 bases and J 8 bases, with 17 bases left between them. The CDR3 runs to 14 residues. Written as DNA, the CDR3 is TGTGCCAGCACCCTGGCAGGGATGGGGGAAAAACTGTTTTTT. Its protein is CASTLAGMGEKLFF.

This clone was found a few times. Other DNA sequences in this sample translate to the same CDR3. CDR3 residues: CASGLVTRHILAGGPGTDTQYF. In nucleotides, the CDR3 is TGTGCTAGTGGTTTGGTAACTCGACACATCCTAGCGGGGGGGCCGGGCACAGATACGCAGTATTTT. This sequence joins TRBV12-5 and TRBJ2-3, with 12 nucleotides matching TRBD2. CDR3 length: 22 amino acids. Trimming at V came to 0 bases and at J to 1 base, leaving 17 bases not matched to a gene. Germline assignment: CDR1 LGHNT and CDR2 FRNRAP.

The chain employs TRBV7-2 and TRBJ2-3, with 10 bases identical to TRBD1. Germline V gene lookup returns CDR1 SGHTA and CDR2 FQGNSA. J was trimmed by 5 bases and V by 4 bases; bases with no gene match: 3. CDR3 size: 14 residues. The CDR3 spells CASSWGQGLDTQYF. The CDR3 DNA sequence: TGTGCCAGCAGCTGGGGACAGGGGTTAGATACGCAGTATTTT.

The J gene is TRBJ2-2, the V gene TRBV5-1; D is uncertain. The V gene lost 4 bases and the J gene lost 5 bases, with 9 bases spanning the gap. The CDR3 length is 13 residues. Germline V gene sequence: CDR1 SGHRS, CDR2 YFSETQ. For the CDR3, the DNA is TGCGCCAGCAGCGGCGGACGGACCGGGGAGCTGTTTTTT. Its protein is CASSGGRTGELFF.

The V gene is TRBV7-2, the J gene TRBJ1-2, with 7 bases that match TRBD1. The germline V gene has CDR1 SGHTA and CDR2 FQGNSA. After removal of 6 bases from V and 0 bases from J, the junction contained 10 bases not matched to a gene. The CDR3 extends over 16 amino acids. The DNA for the CDR3 is TGTGCCAGCAGTTTATCTCAGGGGGTATCTAACTATGGCTACACCTTC. Its protein is CASSLSQGVSNYGYTF.

This rearrangement joins TRBV5-1 to TRBJ1-4, with no clear D. The germline V gene has CDR1 SGHRS and CDR2 YFSETQ. The CDR3 consists of 15 residues. V lost 3 bases, J lost 8 bases, and 17 bases lay in between. CDR3 residues: CASSWMHLSDEKLFF. The DNA for the CDR3 is TGCGCCAGCAGCTGGATGCACTTAAGCGACGAAAAACTGTTTTTT.